The 7 T cell receptor beta chains below all came from one sample that was sequenced in a study of low-dose radiotherapy and immunotherapy resistance in tumors. TRAV and TRBV primers primed cDNA for both TCRalpha and TCRbeta. Over approximately 20 PCR cycles, TCRs were amplified from a constant-region primer and V-primer adapter. From the reads, TCRdb called clonotypes with MiXCR, one entry per CDR3 protein. The table shows around 80,000 distinct CDR3 sequences, with over 15% occurring only once. Indicated time point: after trial treatment. Treatment specified: LDRT plus nivolumab, ipilimumab, low-dose cyclophosphamide and aspirin (RACIN trial). The sample in question was PBMCs, obtained after low-dose radiotherapy plus immunotherapy. The receptors were gathered from a male donor with prostate cancer.

This clonotype was seen ten or more times. V and J are TRBV10-3 and TRBJ2-1; 7 nucleotides align to TRBD2. From germline, CDR1 is ENHRY and CDR2 SYGVKD. The CDR3 loop spans 17 amino acids. The V segment lost 0 bases and the J segment 1 base; nucleotides outside the gene matches: 6. The CDR3 is CAISESYYSGSYNEQFF. In nucleotides, the CDR3 is TGTGCCATCAGTGAGTCTTATTATAGCGGGTCCTACAATGAGCAGTTCTTC.

With regard to this clonotype: It is likely a read error: a sequence one base away is far more abundant. DNA of the CDR3: TGTGCCGGCAGACCACTAGCGGGGCCCTACGAGCAGTACTTC. It codes for CAGRPLAGPYEQYF. This chain uses TRBV6-1 with TRBJ2-7; TRBD2 matches 10 bases. Germline V gene lookup returns CDR1 MNHNS and CDR2 SASEGT. This CDR3 has 14 amino acids.

Many counts were recorded for this clonotype. CDR3: CSAPDSGRARDTQYF. The DNA of the CDR3 is TGCAGTGCTCCGGATAGCGGGAGGGCCAGGGATACGCAGTATTTT. The V and J genes are TRBV20-1 and TRBJ2-3; 11 positions agree with TRBD2. The CDR3 totals 15 residues. Trimming cost V 5 bases and J 6 bases; bases outside gene matches: 10. Germline assignment: CDR1 DFQATT and CDR2 SNEGSKA (reference sequence).

There are many counts of this clonotype. CDR3 residues: CSAIKSSYEQYF. As DNA, the CDR3 is TGCAGTGCTATTAAAAGCTCCTACGAGCAGTACTTC. This chain uses TRBV20-1 with TRBJ2-7; D is ambiguous. V gave up 4 bases and J gave up 0 bases, with 7 bases separating them. Germline assignment: CDR1 DFQATT and CDR2 SNEGSKA (reference sequence). This CDR3 spans 12 amino acids.

Many counts were recorded for this clonotype. This chain links TRBV7-9 with TRBJ2-7; D may be TRBD2 (6 bases). Germline loops: CDR1 SEHNR, CDR2 FQNEAQ (reference sequence). V was trimmed by 5 bases and J by 1 base, leaving 12 bases between them. The CDR3 loop spans 14 amino acids. For the CDR3, the DNA is TGTGCCAGCAGCACGGCGGGGATTTCCTACGAGCAGTACTTC. Translation: CASSTAGISYEQYF.

This clonotype showed up many times. The gene calls are TRBV7-2 and TRBJ1-2; no firm D call. Germline CDR1 and CDR2: SGHTA and FQGNSA. The CDR3 extends over 11 amino acids. V lost 4 bases, J lost 2 bases, and 2 bases lay in between. CDR3 sequence: CASSSNYGYTF. The CDR3 bases are TGTGCCAGCAGCTCAAACTATGGCTACACCTTC.

This chain connects TRBV18 to TRBJ1-3, with D unclear. CDR1 is KGHSH, CDR2 LQKENI, per germline. This CDR3 spans 13 amino acids. V was trimmed by 6 bases and J by 2 bases, leaving 8 bases between them. CDR3 residues: CASSFGPGNTIYF. In DNA, the CDR3 is TGTGCCAGCTCGTTCGGTCCTGGAAACACCATATATTTT.